The clone carrying this T cell receptor (beta chain) is a singleton in its sample. V was trimmed by 5 bases and J by 7 bases, leaving 21 bases between them. CDR1 and CDR2 (germline): SQVTM, ANQGSEA. The CDR3 has 15 residues. TCRdb's copy holds only in-frame clones and misses some; the assay was immunoSEQ multiplex PCR. Here the sample spans about 76,000 clones, about 91% being singletons. This sample is part of a study of technical replicates of blood from a handful of donors. Sequenced input: T cells isolated from PBMCs. This sequence joins TRBV29-1 and TRBJ2-4; D may be TRBD1 (6 bases). This TCR was sampled from a human donor in good health. As DNA, the CDR3 is TGCAGCGTTTTACAACTTCAGGGGCCGGGGAACATTCAGTACTTC. This gives the protein CSVLQLQGPGNIQYF.